One T cell receptor beta chain is described in this entry. The target antigen is unknown. Time point defined: week 5, during vaccination. Each vaccine dose was 300 ug of mutant IDH1 20-mer peptide, with topical imiquimod. Donors' newly diagnosed IDH1-mutant WHO grade 3 or 4 astrocytomas lacked nuclear ATRX. These data belong to a study of a mutant IDH1 vaccine in newly diagnosed glioma. Study details: The therapy given earlier, which was standard therapy, consisted of radiotherapy, temozolomide, or both, and most of the patients received both.

Only in-frame clones appear in the TCRdb table, and some are missing; sequencing was by immunoSEQ multiplex PCR. The table has 70,000 to 90,000 clones, roughly 90% seen once. Germline V gives CDR1 SGHKS, CDR2 YYEKEE (reference sequence). This CDR3 comprises 16 residues. Trimming left V 0 bases short and J 0 bases short, with 12 bases between. The specimen comprised PBMCs, sampled from a glioma patient whose treatment included an IDH1 peptide vaccine. This clonotype was obtained from a woman aged 45 to 65 with glioma. This sequence joins TRBV5-5 and TRBJ1-1; D gene uncertain. The CDR3 loop is CASSLGLVIMNTEAFF. The CDR3 DNA sequence: TGTGCCAGCAGCTTGGGTTTGGTTATCATGAACACTGAAGCTTTCTTT.